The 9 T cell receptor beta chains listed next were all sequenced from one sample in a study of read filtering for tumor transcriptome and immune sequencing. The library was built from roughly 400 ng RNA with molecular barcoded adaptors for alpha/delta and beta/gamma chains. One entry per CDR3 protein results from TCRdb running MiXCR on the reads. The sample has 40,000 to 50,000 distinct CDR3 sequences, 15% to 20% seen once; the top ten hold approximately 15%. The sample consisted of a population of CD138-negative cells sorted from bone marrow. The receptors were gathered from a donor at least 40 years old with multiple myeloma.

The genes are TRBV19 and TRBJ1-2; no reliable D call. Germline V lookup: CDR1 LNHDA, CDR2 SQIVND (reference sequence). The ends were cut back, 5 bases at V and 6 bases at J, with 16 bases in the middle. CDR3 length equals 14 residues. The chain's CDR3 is CASSDLTKANGYTF. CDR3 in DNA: TGTGCCAGTAGTGATCTTACGAAGGCCAATGGCTACACCTTC.

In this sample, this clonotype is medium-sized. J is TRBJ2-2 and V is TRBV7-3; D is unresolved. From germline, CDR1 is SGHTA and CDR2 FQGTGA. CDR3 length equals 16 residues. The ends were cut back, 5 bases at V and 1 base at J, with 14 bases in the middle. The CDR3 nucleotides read TGTGCCAGCAGCCGCGAGACGGTGCGGAACACCGGGGAGCTGTTTTTT. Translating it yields CASSRETVRNTGELFF.

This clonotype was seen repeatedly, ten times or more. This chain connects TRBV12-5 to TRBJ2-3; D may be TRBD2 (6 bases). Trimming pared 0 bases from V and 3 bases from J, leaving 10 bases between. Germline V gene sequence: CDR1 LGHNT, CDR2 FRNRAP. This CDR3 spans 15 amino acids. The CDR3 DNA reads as TGTGCTAGTGGTTTGGTAGGAGGGCTGACAGATACGCAGTATTTT. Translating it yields CASGLVGGLTDTQYF.

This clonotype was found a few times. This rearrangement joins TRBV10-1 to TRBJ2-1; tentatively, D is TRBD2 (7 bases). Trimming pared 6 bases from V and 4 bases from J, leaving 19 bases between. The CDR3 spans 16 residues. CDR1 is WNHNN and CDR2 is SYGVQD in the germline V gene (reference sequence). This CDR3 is CASSAQGRGSYNEQFF. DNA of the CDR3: TGCGCCAGCAGCGCGCAGGGGAGGGGATCATACAATGAGCAGTTCTTC.

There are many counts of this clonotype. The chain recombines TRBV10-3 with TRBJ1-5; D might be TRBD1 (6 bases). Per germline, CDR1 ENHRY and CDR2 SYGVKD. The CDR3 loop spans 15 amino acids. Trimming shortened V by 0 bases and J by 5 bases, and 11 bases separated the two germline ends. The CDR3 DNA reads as TGTGCCATCAGTGAGTCAGGACAGCCACATCAGCCCCAGCATTTT. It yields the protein CAISESGQPHQPQHF.

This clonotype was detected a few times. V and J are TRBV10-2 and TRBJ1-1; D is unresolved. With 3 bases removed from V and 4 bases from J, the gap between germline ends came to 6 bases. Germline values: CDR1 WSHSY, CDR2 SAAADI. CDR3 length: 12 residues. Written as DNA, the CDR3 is TGCGCCAGCAGTGAACCGACCACTGAAGCTTTCTTT. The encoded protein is CASSEPTTEAFF.

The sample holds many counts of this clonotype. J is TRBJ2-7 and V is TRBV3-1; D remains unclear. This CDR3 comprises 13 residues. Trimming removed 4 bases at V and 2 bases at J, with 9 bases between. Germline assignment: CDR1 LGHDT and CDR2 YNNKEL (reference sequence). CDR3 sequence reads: CASSRSGPYEQYF. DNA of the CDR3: TGTGCCAGCAGCCGGTCCGGGCCCTACGAGCAGTACTTC.

Here the CDR3 reads CASSEIPQPQHF. The CDR3 nucleotides read TGTGCCAGCAGTGAAATTCCTCAGCCCCAGCATTTT. V is TRBV2 and J is TRBJ1-5; no definite D call. Trimming cost V 2 bases and J 6 bases, with 5 bases left between them. CDR3 length: 12 residues. From germline, CDR1 is SNHLY and CDR2 FYNNEI.

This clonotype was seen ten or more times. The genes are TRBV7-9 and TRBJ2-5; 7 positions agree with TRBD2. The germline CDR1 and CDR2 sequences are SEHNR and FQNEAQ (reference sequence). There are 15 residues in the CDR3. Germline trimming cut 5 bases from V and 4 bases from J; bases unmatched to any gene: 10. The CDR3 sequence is CASSLLGGSGETQYF. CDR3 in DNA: TGTGCCAGCAGCCTCTTGGGCGGGAGTGGAGAGACCCAGTACTTC.